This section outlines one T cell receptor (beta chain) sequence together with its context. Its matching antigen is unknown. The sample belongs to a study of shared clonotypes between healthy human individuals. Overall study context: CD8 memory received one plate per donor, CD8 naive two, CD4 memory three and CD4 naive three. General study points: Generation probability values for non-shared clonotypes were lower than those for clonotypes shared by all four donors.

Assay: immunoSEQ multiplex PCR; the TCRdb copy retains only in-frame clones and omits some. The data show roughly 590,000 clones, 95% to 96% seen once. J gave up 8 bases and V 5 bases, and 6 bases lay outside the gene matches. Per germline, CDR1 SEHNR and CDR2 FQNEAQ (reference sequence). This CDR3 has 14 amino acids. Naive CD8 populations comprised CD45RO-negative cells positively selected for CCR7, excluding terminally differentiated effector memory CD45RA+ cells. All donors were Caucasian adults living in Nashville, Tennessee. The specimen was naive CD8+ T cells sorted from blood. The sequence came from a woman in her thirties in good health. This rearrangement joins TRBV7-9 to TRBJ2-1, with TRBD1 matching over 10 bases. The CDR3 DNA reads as TGTGCCAGCAGCCCCCAGACAGGGGGCGATGAGCAGTTCTTC. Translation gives CASSPQTGGDEQFF.